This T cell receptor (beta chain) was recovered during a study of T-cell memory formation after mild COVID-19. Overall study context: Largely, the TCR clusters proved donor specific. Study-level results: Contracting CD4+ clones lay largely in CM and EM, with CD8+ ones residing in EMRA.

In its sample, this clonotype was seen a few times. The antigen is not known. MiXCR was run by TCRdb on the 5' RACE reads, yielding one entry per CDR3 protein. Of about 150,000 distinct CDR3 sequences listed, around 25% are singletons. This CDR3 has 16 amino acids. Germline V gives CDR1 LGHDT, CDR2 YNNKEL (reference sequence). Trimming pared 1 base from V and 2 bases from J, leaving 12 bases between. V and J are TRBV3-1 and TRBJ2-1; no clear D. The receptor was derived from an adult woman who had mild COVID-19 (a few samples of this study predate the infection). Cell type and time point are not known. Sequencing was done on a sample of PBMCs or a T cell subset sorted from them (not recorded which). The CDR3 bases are TGTGCCAGCAGCCAAGGATGGGCCGGCGCCTACAATGAGCAGTTCTTC. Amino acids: CASSQGWAGAYNEQFF.